Each of the 4 T cell receptor beta chains below was sequenced from the same sample in a study of cytomegalovirus exposure and HLA in healthy donors. PCR involved 60 Vbeta and 13 Jbeta primers. Profiling relied on immunoSEQ multiplex PCR, and the TCRdb table lists in-frame clones only, not all of them. The data contain more than 65,000 clones, approximately 78% of them seen just once; the ten biggest clones take up 1.9%. Specimen: PBMCs. The receptors come from a man between 18 and 29 years old in good health and CMV-seronegative.

V usage is TRBV11-2 and J usage is TRBJ1-2; 7 bases map to TRBD1. The CDR3 is 14 amino acids. Per germline, CDR1 SGHAT and CDR2 FQNNGV. J lost 4 bases, V lost 5 bases, and 7 bases had no gene match. The CDR3 DNA follows: TGTGCCAGCAGCACAACAGGGGCTAGCTATGGCTACACCTTC. Protein sequence: CASSTTGASYGYTF. Using reference TRBV11-2 and TRBJ1-2 for the parts outside the CDR3, the full variable domain is EAGVAQSPRYKIIEKRQSVAFWCNPISGHATLYWYQQILGQGPKLLIQFQNNGVVDDSQLPKDRFSAERLKGVDSTLKIQPAKLEDSAVYLCASSTTGASYGYTFGSGTRLTVV.

A single count supports this clone. This chain connects TRBV18 to TRBJ2-1; 10 bases align to TRBD1. The CDR3 has 17 residues. V lost 6 bases to trimming and J lost 8 bases; unmatched junction nucleotides: 16. Looked up from germline, CDR1 is KGHSH and CDR2 is LQKENI. The CDR3 protein is CASSPGTGVARVDEQFF. The CDR3 DNA reads TGTGCCAGCTCTCCCGGGACAGGGGTCGCGCGCGTCGATGAGCAGTTCTTC.

This sequence joins TRBV5-4 and TRBJ2-2; D is undetermined. The CDR3 covers 13 residues. Germline loops: CDR1 SGHNT, CDR2 YYREEE (reference sequence). V lost 4 bases and J lost 0, with 4 bases in between. The CDR3 spells CASSPANTGELFF. As DNA, the CDR3 is TGTGCCAGCAGCCCCGCGAACACCGGGGAGCTGTTTTTT.

The chain joins TRBV9 to TRBJ2-7; TRBD1 matches at 7 bases. The V gene end was trimmed by 1 base and the J gene end by 1 base; junction bases not matched to a gene: 8. This CDR3 has 16 amino acids. Germline lookup yields CDR1 SGDLS and CDR2 YYNGEE. DNA of the CDR3: TGTGCCAGCAGCGTAACCTGGGACAGCGGTTCCTACGAGCAGTACTTC. This codes for CASSVTWDSGSYEQYF.